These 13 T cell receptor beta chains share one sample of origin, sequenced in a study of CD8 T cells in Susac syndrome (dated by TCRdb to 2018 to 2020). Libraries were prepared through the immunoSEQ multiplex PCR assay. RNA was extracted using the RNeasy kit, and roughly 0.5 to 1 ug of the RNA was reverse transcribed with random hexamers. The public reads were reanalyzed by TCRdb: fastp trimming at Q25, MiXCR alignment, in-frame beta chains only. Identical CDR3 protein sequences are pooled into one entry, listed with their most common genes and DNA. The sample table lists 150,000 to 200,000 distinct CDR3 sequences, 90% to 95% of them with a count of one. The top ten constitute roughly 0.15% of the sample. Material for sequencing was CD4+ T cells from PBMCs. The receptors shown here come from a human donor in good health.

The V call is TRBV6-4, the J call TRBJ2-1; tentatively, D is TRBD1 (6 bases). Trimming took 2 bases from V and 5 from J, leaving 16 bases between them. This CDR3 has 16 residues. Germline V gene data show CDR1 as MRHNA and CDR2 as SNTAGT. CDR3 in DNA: TGTGCCAGCAGTGACAACAGGGTGAAAGGGGACAATGAGCAGTTCTTC. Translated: CASSDNRVKGDNEQFF.

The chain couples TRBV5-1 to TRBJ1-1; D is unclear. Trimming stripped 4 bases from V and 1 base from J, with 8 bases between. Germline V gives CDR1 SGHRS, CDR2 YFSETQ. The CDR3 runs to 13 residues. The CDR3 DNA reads TGCGCCAGCAGCCTATCAAAGAACACTGAAGCTTTCTTT. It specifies CASSLSKNTEAFF.

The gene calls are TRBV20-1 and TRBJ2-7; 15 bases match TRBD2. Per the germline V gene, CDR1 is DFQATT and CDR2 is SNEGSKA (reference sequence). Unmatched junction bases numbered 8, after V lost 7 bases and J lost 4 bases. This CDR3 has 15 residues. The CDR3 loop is CSVRPGTSGGYEQYF. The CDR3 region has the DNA TGCAGTGTCAGACCGGGGACTAGCGGGGGGTACGAGCAGTACTTC.

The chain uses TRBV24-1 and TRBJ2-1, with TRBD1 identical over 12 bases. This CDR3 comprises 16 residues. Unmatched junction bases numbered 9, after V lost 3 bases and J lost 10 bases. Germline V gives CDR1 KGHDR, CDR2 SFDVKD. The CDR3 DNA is TGTGCCACCAGTGATGGGGACAGGGGGCCCGGGGTGGAGCAGTTCTTC. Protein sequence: CATSDGDRGPGVEQFF.

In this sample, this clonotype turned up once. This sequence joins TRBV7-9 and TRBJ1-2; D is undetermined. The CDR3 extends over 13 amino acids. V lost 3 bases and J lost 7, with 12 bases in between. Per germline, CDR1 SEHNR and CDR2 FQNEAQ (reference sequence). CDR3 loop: CASSFYLETGYTF. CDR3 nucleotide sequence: TGTGCCAGCAGCTTTTACCTGGAGACTGGCTACACCTTC.

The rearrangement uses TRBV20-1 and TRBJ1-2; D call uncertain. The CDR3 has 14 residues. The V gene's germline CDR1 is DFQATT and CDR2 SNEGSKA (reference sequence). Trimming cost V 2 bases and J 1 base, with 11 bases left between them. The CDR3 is CSARHDNVNYGYTF. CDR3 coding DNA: TGCAGTGCTAGACACGACAACGTTAACTATGGCTACACCTTC.

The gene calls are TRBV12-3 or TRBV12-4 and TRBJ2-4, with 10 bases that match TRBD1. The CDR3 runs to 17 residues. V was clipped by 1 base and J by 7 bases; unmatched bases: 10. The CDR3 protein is CASSLGFPGQGSNIQYF. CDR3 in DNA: TGTGCCAGCAGTTTAGGGTTTCCGGGACAGGGGTCGAACATTCAGTACTTC.

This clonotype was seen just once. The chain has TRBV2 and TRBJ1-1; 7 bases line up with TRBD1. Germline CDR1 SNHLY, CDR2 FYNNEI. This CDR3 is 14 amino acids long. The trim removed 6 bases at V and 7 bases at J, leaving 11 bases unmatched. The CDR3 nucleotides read TGTGCCAGCAGCCTACAGGGGTACAACGATGAAGCTTTCTTT. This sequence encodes CASSLQGYNDEAFF.

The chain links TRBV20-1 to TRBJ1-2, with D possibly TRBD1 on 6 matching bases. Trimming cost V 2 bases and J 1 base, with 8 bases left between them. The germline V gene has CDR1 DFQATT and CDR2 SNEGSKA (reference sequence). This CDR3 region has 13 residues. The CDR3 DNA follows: TGCAGTGCTAGACAGGGGAATAACTATGGCTACACCTTC. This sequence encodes CSARQGNNYGYTF.

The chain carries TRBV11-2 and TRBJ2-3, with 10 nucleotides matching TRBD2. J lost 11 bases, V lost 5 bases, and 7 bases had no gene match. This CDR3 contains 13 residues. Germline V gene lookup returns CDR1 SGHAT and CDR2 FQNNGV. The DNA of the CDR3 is TGTGCCAGCAGCCCCATCGGGACTAGCGAGCAGTATTTT. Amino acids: CASSPIGTSEQYF.

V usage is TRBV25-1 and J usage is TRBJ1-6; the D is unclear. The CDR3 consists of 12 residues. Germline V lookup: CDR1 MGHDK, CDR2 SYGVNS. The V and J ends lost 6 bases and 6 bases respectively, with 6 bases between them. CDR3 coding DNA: TGTGCCAGCAGGCTCAGTAATTCACCCCTCCACTTT. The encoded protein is CASRLSNSPLHF.

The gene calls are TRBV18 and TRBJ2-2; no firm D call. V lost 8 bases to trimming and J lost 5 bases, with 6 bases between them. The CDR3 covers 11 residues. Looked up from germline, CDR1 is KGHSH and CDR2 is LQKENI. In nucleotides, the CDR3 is TGTGCCAGCACGAGGACCGGGGAGCTGTTTTTT. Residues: CASTRTGELFF.

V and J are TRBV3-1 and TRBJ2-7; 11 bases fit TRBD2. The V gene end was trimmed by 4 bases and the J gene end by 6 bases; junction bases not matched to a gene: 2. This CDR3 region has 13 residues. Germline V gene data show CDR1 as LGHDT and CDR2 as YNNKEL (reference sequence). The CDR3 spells CASSPLAGGEQYF. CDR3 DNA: TGTGCCAGCAGCCCTCTAGCGGGGGGCGAGCAGTACTTC.